The 22 T cell receptor beta chains below all came from one sample that was sequenced in a study of blood T cell repertoires in COVID-19. Clones were sequenced by immunoSEQ multiplex PCR, and TCRdb holds only the in-frame ones, with some missing. This table holds some 130,000 clones, 70% to 85% found once. The sample was peripheral blood. The receptors shown here come from a woman between 50 and 59 years old with acute or convalescent COVID-19.

This chain links TRBV7-2 with TRBJ2-1; TRBD2 agrees at 10 bases. This CDR3 is built from 14 residues. Germline loops: CDR1 SGHTA, CDR2 FQGNSA. V was pared by 1 base and J by 12 bases, with 6 bases of the junction left unmatched. CDR3 residues: CASSLGGIAGGQFF. CDR3 nucleotides: TGTGCCAGCAGCTTAGGAGGTATAGCGGGGGGGCAGTTCTTC.

The chain combines TRBV4-1 with TRBJ1-6; 7 bases map to TRBD1. V lost 3 bases to trimming and J lost 7 bases; unmatched junction nucleotides: 0. Germline V CDR1 and CDR2: MGHRA, YSYEKL. CDR3 length equals 13 residues. The CDR3, as DNA: TGCGCCAGCAGCCAGGGACAGAATTCACCCCTCCACTTT. Protein sequence: CASSQGQNSPLHF.

V and J are TRBV19 and TRBJ1-2; D gene uncertain. The CDR3 is 14 amino acids. Germline assignment: CDR1 LNHDA and CDR2 SQIVND (reference sequence). The V end was cut by 3 bases, the J end by 4 bases, with 12 bases between. The CDR3 coding sequence is TGTGCCAGTAGTATGGGAAGGAGGTTCTATGGCTACACCTTC. This sequence encodes CASSMGRRFYGYTF.

This chain links TRBV2 with TRBJ1-3; D is undetermined. Germline lookup yields CDR1 SNHLY and CDR2 FYNNEI. The CDR3 covers 13 residues. The V end lost 9 bases, the J end lost 2 bases, and 11 bases lay between the germline ends. The CDR3 DNA is TGTGCCAGGTCAGGTTCTACTGGAAACACCATATATTTT. Its protein is CARSGSTGNTIYF.

CDR3 protein: CASSFRGGNEQYF. In nucleotides, the CDR3 is TGTGCCAGCAGCTTCCGGGGTGGCAACGAGCAGTACTTC. V gene TRBV7-8 combines with J gene TRBJ2-7; D may be TRBD2 (5 bases). Germline-derived CDR1 and CDR2 are SGHVS and FQNEAQ. The CDR3 runs to 13 residues. Between the trimmed V and J ends, which lost 3 bases and 5 bases, there was a span of 11 bases. The full variable domain, in which reference TRBV7-8 and TRBJ2-7 provide the parts outside the CDR3, is GAGVSQSPRYKVAKRGQDVALRCDPISGHVSLFWYQQALGQGPEFLTYFQNEAQLDKSGLPSDRFFAERPEGSVSTLKIQRTQQEDSAVYLCASSFRGGNEQYFGPGTRLTVT.

V usage is TRBV27 and J usage is TRBJ2-3; TRBD2 aligns across 9 bases. Germline V gives CDR1 MNHEY, CDR2 SMNVEV (reference sequence). The CDR3 runs to 15 residues. The ends lost 2 bases at V and 5 bases at J; junction bases unmatched: 5. The CDR3 loop is CASSLARGGRDTQYF. CDR3 nucleotide sequence: TGTGCCAGCAGTTTAGCGCGGGGGGGACGAGATACGCAGTATTTT.

V and J are TRBV29-1 and TRBJ2-7; the D gene is possibly TRBD2 (7 bases). Trimming took 4 bases from V and 2 from J, leaving 12 bases between them. Germline V gene data show CDR1 as SQVTM and CDR2 as ANQGSEA. This CDR3 spans 13 amino acids. The CDR3 DNA sequence: TGCAGCGTTGTAAGGGGGACTACCTACGAGCAGTACTTC. Translation gives CSVVRGTTYEQYF.

This chain uses TRBV5-1 with TRBJ1-1, with TRBD1 matching over 7 bases. The CDR3 extends over 15 amino acids. V lost 4 bases, J lost 4 bases, and 10 bases stayed unmatched. Germline CDR1 reads SGHRS; CDR2 reads YFSETQ. CDR3 DNA sequence: TGCGCCAGCAGCCTTCAGGAGGGGGCTGGCACTGAAGCTTTCTTT. Residues: CASSLQEGAGTEAFF.

The chain's CDR3 is CASSSGQWNSGEKLFF. CDR3 coding DNA: TGTGCCAGCAGCTCGGGACAGTGGAATTCTGGGGAAAAACTGTTTTTT. The chain uses TRBV7-8 and TRBJ1-4; 7 bases are a match to TRBD1. CDR1 and CDR2 (germline): SGHVS, FQNEAQ. The CDR3 length is 16 residues. After removal of 4 bases from V and 8 bases from J, the junction contained 13 bases not matched to a gene.

V is TRBV9 and J is TRBJ2-3; the match to TRBD2 covers 7 bases. The CDR3 contains 16 residues. The V gene's germline CDR1 is SGDLS and CDR2 YYNGEE. V shed 4 bases, J shed 1 base, and the junction held 9 bases outside the gene matches. The CDR3 bases are TGTGCCAGCAGCTCAAGGACTAGGGGTGGCACAGATACGCAGTATTTT. It is translated as CASSSRTRGGTDTQYF.

The gene calls are TRBV18 and TRBJ1-1; 8 positions match TRBD1. V was clipped by 3 bases and J by 3 bases; unmatched bases: 6. This CDR3 spans 15 amino acids. Germline CDR1 KGHSH, CDR2 LQKENI. CDR3 sequence: CASSPGQVRYTEAFF. The DNA for the CDR3 is TGTGCCAGCTCACCGGGACAGGTGAGATACACTGAAGCTTTCTTT. Combining the CDR3 with reference TRBV18 and TRBJ1-1 gives the whole variable domain NAGVMQNPRHLVRRRGQEARLRCSPMKGHSHVYWYRQLPEEGLKFMVYLQKENIIDESGMPKERFSAEFPKEGPSILRIQQVVRGDSAAYFCASSPGQVRYTEAFFGQGTRLTVV.

The gene calls are TRBV29-1 and TRBJ1-2, with TRBD1 identical over 9 bases. The CDR3 is 15 amino acids. Germline CDR1 and CDR2: SQVTM and ANQGSEA. Trimming cost V 5 bases and J 0 bases; bases outside gene matches: 7. This CDR3 reads CSVTTTGGTNYGYTF. CDR3 nucleotide sequence: TGCAGCGTTACAACGACAGGGGGGACTAACTATGGCTACACCTTC.

This clone was detected once. The chain combines TRBV29-1 with TRBJ1-2, with 8 bases identical to TRBD1. J was trimmed by 4 bases and V by 3 bases; bases with no gene match: 7. This CDR3 region has 14 residues. In germline, CDR1 is SQVTM, CDR2 ANQGSEA. In nucleotides, the CDR3 is TGCAGCGTTGATAGGGGACAGGTTGGCTATGGCTACACCTTC. Its translation is CSVDRGQVGYGYTF.

The J gene is TRBJ2-1, the V gene TRBV15; 10 nucleotides match TRBD1. V was pared by 1 base and J by 4 bases, with 7 bases of the junction left unmatched. The V gene's germline CDR1 is LNHNV and CDR2 YYDKDF (reference sequence). This CDR3 has 17 residues. Written as DNA, the CDR3 is TGTGCCACCAGCAGAGGCCGGGGGGGACAGGGGTACAATGAGCAGTTCTTC. This translates into CATSRGRGGQGYNEQFF.

The chain recombines TRBV19 with TRBJ2-7; maybe TRBD2 (5 bases). V was shortened by 5 bases and J by 8 bases, with 16 bases between the two germline ends. CDR1 is LNHDA and CDR2 is SQIVND in the germline V gene (reference sequence). The CDR3 contains 13 residues. The CDR3 DNA reads as TGTGCCAGTAGTGCCGACCGGGGAGATCAGCAGTACTTC. Encoded protein: CASSADRGDQQYF.

To note about this clone: Different DNA sequences within this sample yield the same CDR3. V gene TRBV30 combines with J gene TRBJ1-5; D possibly corresponds to TRBD1 (6 bases). The CDR3 has 13 amino acids. Germline V gives CDR1 GTSNPN, CDR2 SVGIG (reference sequence). The ends were cut back, 0 bases at V and 4 bases at J, with 7 bases in the middle. CDR3 bases: TGTGCCTGGAGTGTACAGGGAAATCAGCCCCAGCATTTT. Encoded protein: CAWSVQGNQPQHF.

J is TRBJ2-4 and V is TRBV7-8; perhaps TRBD1 as D (6 bases). This CDR3 has 16 amino acids. Trimming took off 1 base at V and 0 bases at J, with 10 bases between the two ends. The germline V gene has CDR1 SGHVS and CDR2 FQNEAQ. This CDR3 is CASSLGTALAKNIQYF. CDR3 nucleotide sequence: TGTGCCAGCAGCTTAGGGACAGCACTAGCCAAAAACATTCAGTACTTC. The entire variable domain, with the rest obtained from reference TRBV7-8 and TRBJ2-4, is as follows: GAGVSQSPRYKVAKRGQDVALRCDPISGHVSLFWYQQALGQGPEFLTYFQNEAQLDKSGLPSDRFFAERPEGSVSTLKIQRTQQEDSAVYLCASSLGTALAKNIQYFGAGTRLSVL.

This chain uses TRBV9 with TRBJ2-3; 9 bases match TRBD2. The CDR3 runs to 16 residues. V lost 0 bases, J lost 1 base, and 3 bases stayed unmatched. Germline CDR1 is SGDLS and CDR2 is YYNGEE. The CDR3 sequence: CASSVALAGGTDTQYF. CDR3 DNA sequence: TGTGCCAGCAGCGTAGCGTTAGCGGGGGGCACAGATACGCAGTATTTT.

The chain employs TRBV2 and TRBJ2-7; D possibly corresponds to TRBD1 (5 bases). The CDR3 extends over 15 amino acids. Trimming shortened V by 6 bases and J by 0 bases, and 15 bases separated the two germline ends. Germline V CDR1 and CDR2: SNHLY, FYNNEI. The CDR3 protein is CASSQDIISSYEQYF. The CDR3 nucleotides read TGTGCCAGCAGCCAGGACATAATCAGCTCCTACGAGCAGTACTTC.

The V gene is TRBV11-2, the J gene TRBJ1-6, with 9 nucleotides matching TRBD1. The CDR3 length is 14 residues. The ends lost 5 bases at V and 8 bases at J; junction bases unmatched: 4. Germline values: CDR1 SGHAT, CDR2 FQNNGV. CDR3 region: CASSRGQGDSPLHF. DNA for the CDR3: TGTGCCAGCAGCCGGGGACAGGGAGATTCACCCCTCCACTTT.

The CDR3 coding sequence is TGTGCCAGCAGCTCTCGACAGGGGGGCTATGGCTACACCTTC. Protein: CASSSRQGGYGYTF. V is TRBV4-2 and J is TRBJ1-2, with 9 bases lining up with TRBD1. With 5 bases clipped from V and 4 bases from J, the junction kept 5 bases outside the gene matches. Germline CDR1 reads LGHNA; CDR2 reads YNFKEQ. The CDR3 is 14 residues long.

The J gene is TRBJ2-1, the V gene TRBV18; 10 nucleotides match TRBD1. The CDR3 runs 17 residues. From germline, CDR1 is KGHSH and CDR2 LQKENI. J was trimmed by 5 bases and V by 2 bases; bases with no gene match: 9. The CDR3 reads CASSPLPGQGSDNEQFF. CDR3 nucleotide sequence: TGTGCCAGCTCACCATTACCGGGACAGGGGTCGGACAATGAGCAGTTCTTC.